The present T cell receptor beta chain was sequenced within a study of T cell responses to AZD1222 COVID-19 vaccine (dated by TCRdb to the early 2020s). At the level of the whole study: Because spike-specific TCR depth and breadth did not differ between the two schedules, AZD1222 recipients who got a second dose at roughly 4 weeks were pooled with those who got a second dose at roughly 12 weeks. Enrollment into the trials was organized by age into subgroups of 18-55, 56-69 and 70-plus years, and those subgroups contained roughly 150, 30 and 60 TCR-sequenced participants, respectively. TCR sequencing was performed for 230 to 250 trial participants, of whom about 210 were given two doses of AZD1222 and around 25 were given two doses of MenACWY control vaccine.

The CDR3 sequence holds 18 residues, the cysteine and phenylalanine included. Here the CDR3 DNA is all that survives: 54 bases in frame from base 1. Trimming costs V 2 bases and J 0 bases, and their ends lie 14 bases apart. CDR1 and CDR2 are read off the germline V gene as LGHNA and YNFKEQ. About this clone: This clone's antigen is unknown. Base quality data are lacking; no much larger clone is found one base away.

The CDR3 regions of human TCRbeta chains were subjected to immunosequencing. The study's processing was this. Repertoire TCRs were matched against a reference library of SARS-CoV-2-specific TCRs generated with the MIRA antigen-specificity platform. Breadth was defined as the fraction of unique TCRs that were SARS-CoV-2-associated, and depth was defined as the fraction of total T cells that were SARS-CoV-2-associated. Using the MIRA data, each spike-specific TCR was assigned both to the spike region to which the TCR was reactive and to a CD4 or CD8 class. Log10-transformed breadth and depth values were compared by one-way ANOVA with Sidak's multiple comparisons tests. The source is immuneACCESS, and TCRdb retained only in-frame sequences with V and J called. Part of the clones is not carried over; for the studies checked, unresolved V genes explain less than half of this, and the remainder is unexplained. V and J calls and clone size follow that table, whereas D and trimming were derived from the DNA. The sample contains 55,000 to 65,000 clones, 80% to 90% of them found a single time. The ten largest clones take up more than 13% of the sample.

Broad study findings and their caveats: The whole spike protein was spanned by vaccine-associated CD4 TCRs, and dominant responses were seen in regions 160-218 and 743-854. Because no samples from the day 14 peak response were available, repertoires could be characterized only after the peak T cell response. Epitopes outside the regions mutated in the B.1.351 and B.1.1.7 variants were reportedly recognized by nearly half of the unique spike-specific TCRs. The 56-69-year group was small, and its depth increase did not reach significance, likely because of low power. Participants were mostly white British and included more females than males, and it was suggested by the authors that clonal diversity may have been underestimated. Spike-specific TCR breadth and depth rose significantly after two AZD1222 doses compared with day 0 and with MenACWY recipients. Conclusions about previously exposed vaccinees are limited because only six or seven AZD1222 recipients were SARS-CoV-2 seropositive at baseline.

The time point label on this specimen signifies: baseline before first vaccination. Vaccinee samples were obtained from the UK trials COV001 and COV002, which included a single-blind randomized controlled phase 2/3 trial of AZD1222 (ChAdOx1 nCoV-19) in healthy adults. For TCRbeta chain sequencing, PBMC samples were collected from trial participants at day 0 and at day 28 after the second dose. The sequence was obtained from an adult in good health. The chain is assembled from TRBV4-2 and TRBJ2-6, with TRBD1 as a weak D call on 6 bases. Sequenced material: peripheral blood, taken on day 0 of AZD1222 vaccination. The CDR3 region has the sequence CASSQLRGMDSGANVLTF. The bases read TGTGCCAGCAGCCAATTAAGGGGGATGGACTCTGGGGCCAACGTCCTGACTTTC.